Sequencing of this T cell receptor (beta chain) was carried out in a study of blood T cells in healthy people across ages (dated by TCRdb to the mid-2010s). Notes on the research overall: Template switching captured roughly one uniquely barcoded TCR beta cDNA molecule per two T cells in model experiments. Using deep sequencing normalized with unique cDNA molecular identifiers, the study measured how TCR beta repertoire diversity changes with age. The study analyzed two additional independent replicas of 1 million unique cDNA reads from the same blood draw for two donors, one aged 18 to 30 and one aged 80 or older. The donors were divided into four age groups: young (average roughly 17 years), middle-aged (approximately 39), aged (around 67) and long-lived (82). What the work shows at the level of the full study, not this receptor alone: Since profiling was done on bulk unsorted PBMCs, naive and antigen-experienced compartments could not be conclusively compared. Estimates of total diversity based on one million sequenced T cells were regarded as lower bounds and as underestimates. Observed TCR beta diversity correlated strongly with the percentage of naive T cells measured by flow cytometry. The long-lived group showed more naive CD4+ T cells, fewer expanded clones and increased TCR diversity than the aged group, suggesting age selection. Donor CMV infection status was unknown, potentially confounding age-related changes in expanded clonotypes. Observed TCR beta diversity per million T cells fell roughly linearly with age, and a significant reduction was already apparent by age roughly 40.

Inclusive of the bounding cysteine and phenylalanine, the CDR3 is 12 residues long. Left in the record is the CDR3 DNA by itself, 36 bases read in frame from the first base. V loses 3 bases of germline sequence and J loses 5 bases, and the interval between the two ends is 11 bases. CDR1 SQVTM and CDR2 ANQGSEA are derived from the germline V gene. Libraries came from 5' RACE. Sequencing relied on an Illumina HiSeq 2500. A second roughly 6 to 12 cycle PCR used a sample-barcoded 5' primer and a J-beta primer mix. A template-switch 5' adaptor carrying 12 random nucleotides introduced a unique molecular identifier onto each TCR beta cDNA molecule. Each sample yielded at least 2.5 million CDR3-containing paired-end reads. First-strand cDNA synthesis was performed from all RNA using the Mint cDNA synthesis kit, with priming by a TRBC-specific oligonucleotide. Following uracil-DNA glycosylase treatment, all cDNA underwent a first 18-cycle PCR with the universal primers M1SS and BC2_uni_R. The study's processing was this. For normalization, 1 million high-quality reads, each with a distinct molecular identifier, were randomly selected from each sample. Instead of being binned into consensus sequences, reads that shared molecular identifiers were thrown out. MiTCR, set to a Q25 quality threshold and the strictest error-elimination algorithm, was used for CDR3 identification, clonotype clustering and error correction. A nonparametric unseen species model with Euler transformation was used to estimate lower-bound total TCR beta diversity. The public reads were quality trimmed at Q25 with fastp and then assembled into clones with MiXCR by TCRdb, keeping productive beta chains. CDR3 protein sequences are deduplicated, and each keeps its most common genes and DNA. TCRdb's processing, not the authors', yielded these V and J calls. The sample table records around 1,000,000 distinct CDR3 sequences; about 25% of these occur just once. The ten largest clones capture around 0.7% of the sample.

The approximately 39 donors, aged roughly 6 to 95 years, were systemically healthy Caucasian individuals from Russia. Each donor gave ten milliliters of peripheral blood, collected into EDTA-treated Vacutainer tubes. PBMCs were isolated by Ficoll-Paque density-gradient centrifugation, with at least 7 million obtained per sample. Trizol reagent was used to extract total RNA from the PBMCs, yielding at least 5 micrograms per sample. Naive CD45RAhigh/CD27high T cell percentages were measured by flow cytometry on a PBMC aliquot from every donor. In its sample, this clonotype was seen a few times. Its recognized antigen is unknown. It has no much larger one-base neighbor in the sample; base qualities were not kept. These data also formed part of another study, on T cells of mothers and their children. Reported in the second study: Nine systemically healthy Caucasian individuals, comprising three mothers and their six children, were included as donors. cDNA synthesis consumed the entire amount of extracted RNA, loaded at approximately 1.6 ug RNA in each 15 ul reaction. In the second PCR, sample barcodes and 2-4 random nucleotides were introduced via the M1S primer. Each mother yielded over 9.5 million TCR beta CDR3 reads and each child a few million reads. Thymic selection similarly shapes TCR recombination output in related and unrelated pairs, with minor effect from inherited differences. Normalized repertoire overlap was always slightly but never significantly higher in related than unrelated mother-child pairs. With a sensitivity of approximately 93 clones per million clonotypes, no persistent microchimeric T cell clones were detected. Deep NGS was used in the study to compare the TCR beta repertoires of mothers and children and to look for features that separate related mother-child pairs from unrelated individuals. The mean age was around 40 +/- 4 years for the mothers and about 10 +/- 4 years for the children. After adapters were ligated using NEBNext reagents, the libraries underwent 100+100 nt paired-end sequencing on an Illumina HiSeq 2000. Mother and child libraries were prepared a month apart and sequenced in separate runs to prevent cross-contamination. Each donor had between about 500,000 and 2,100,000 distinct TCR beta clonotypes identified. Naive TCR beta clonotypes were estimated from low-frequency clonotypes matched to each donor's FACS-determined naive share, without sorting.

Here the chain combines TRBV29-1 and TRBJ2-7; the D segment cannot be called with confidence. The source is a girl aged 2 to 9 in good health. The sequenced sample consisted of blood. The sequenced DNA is TGCAGCGTTGAGTTCTCGACAAACGAGCAGTACTTC. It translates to CSVEFSTNEQYF.